The 5 T cell receptor beta chains listed next were all sequenced from one sample in a study of cytomegalovirus exposure and HLA in healthy donors. The PCR had 60 Vbeta and 13 Jbeta primers. Data came from immunoSEQ multiplex PCR; TCRdb stores just in-frame clones and leaves some out. The table lists approximately 50,000 clones. The material sequenced was PBMCs. These receptors were taken from a male donor in good health and CMV-seronegative.

V gene TRBV2 combines with J gene TRBJ1-1, with D possibly matching TRBD1 (6 bases). Deletions cut 4 bases from V and 4 bases from J, with 16 bases between. The germline V gene encodes CDR1 SNHLY and CDR2 FYNNEI. There are 15 residues in the CDR3. The CDR3 nucleotides are TGTGCCAGCAGTGGGATGGGACAAGGGAGCACTGAAGCTTTCTTT. Amino acid sequence: CASSGMGQGSTEAFF. The full variable domain, with the rest looked up from reference TRBV2 and TRBJ1-1, is EPEVTQTPSHQVTQMGQEVILRCVPISNHLYFYWYRQILGQKVEFLVSFYNNEISEKSEIFDDQFSVERPDGSNFTLKIRSTKLEDSAMYFCASSGMGQGSTEAFFGQGTRLTVV.

The CDR3 sequence is CASSPSGQINTEAFF. The CDR3 DNA follows: TGTGCCAGCAGCCCCTCGGGACAGATTAACACTGAAGCTTTCTTT. The genes are TRBV7-9 and TRBJ1-1, with 7 bases identical to TRBD1. Germline V gene lookup returns CDR1 SEHNR and CDR2 FQNEAQ (reference sequence). V trimming: 5 bases; J trimming: 2 bases; junction bases outside the gene matches: 8. This CDR3 region has 15 residues.

This chain links TRBV13 with TRBJ1-5; D is ambiguous. The CDR3 has 14 amino acids. V was trimmed by 0 bases and J by 4 bases, leaving 7 bases between them. CDR1 PRHDT and CDR2 FYEKMQ come from the germline V gene (reference sequence). CDR3 amino acids: CASSLGHRNQPQHF. CDR3 DNA sequence: TGTGCCAGCAGCTTAGGACATCGAAATCAGCCCCAGCATTTT.

The V call is TRBV25-1, the J call TRBJ2-7; 9 bases are a match to TRBD1. Germline CDR1 reads MGHDK; CDR2 reads SYGVNS. The CDR3 is made up of 15 amino acids. Trimming at V came to 3 bases and at J to 2 bases, leaving 5 bases not matched to a gene. CDR3 nucleotides: TGTGCCAGCAGTGATTGGGACAGGGCTACCTACGAGCAGTACTTC. It is translated as CASSDWDRATYEQYF.

The chain uses TRBV9 and TRBJ2-7; a weak D match, TRBD1 (5 bases). Per the germline V gene, CDR1 is SGDLS and CDR2 is YYNGEE. V shed 1 base and J shed 2 bases, with 7 bases lying between them. This CDR3 contains 13 residues. The CDR3 is CASSVTDTYEQYF. The CDR3 nucleotides are TGTGCCAGCAGCGTAACGGACACCTACGAGCAGTACTTC.